Presented here are 8 T cell receptor beta chains from one specimen sequenced in a study of Graves' ophthalmopathy and Graves' hyperthyroidism. The authors amplified TCR beta CDR3 regions, and they did so from RNA transcripts for repertoire sequencing. Following a first-round RT-PCR that used HTBI primers, a second-round multiplex PCR was carried out. TCRdb itself ran the multiplex PCR reads through MiXCR, one entry per CDR3 protein. The sample has approximately 210,000 distinct CDR3 sequences, 25% to 30% seen once; the top ten hold approximately 9%. The material sequenced was peripheral blood. The receptor set was obtained from a man aged 50 to 59 with Graves' ophthalmopathy.

There are many counts of this clonotype. The chain combines TRBV7-2 with TRBJ2-7; D gene unclear. Between the trimmed V and J ends, which lost 2 bases and 3 bases, there was a span of 17 bases. CDR1 is SGHTA and CDR2 is FQGNSA in the germline V gene. The CDR3 totals 16 residues. The CDR3 loop is CASSLRFRDPRYEQYF. The DNA for the CDR3 is TGTGCCAGCAGCTTAAGGTTCCGCGACCCTCGCTACGAGCAGTACTTC.

This clonotype has at least ten counts. The chain has TRBV5-1 and TRBJ2-5, with 7 bases that match TRBD1. This CDR3 spans 15 amino acids. The V segment lost 0 bases and the J segment 1 base; nucleotides outside the gene matches: 3. Germline loops: CDR1 SGHRS, CDR2 YFSETQ. The CDR3: CASSLDTGVQETQYF. The DNA of the CDR3 is TGCGCCAGCAGCTTGGATACAGGGGTCCAAGAGACCCAGTACTTC.

This clonotype has at least ten counts. The chain is built from TRBV10-1 and TRBJ1-5; D is perhaps TRBD1 (6 bases). Germline V gene data show CDR1 as WNHNN and CDR2 as SYGVQD (reference sequence). This CDR3 contains 13 residues. V lost 6 bases and J 6 bases, leaving 12 bases between the germline ends. DNA of the CDR3: TGCGCCAGCAGCGCGACAGGCGGTCAGCCCCAGCATTTT. Translated: CASSATGGQPQHF.

This clonotype came up many times. The chain combines TRBV24-1 with TRBJ2-7, with TRBD1 matching over 7 bases. The germline V gene encodes CDR1 KGHDR and CDR2 SFDVKD. Germline trimming cut 3 bases from V and 5 bases from J; bases unmatched to any gene: 3. This CDR3 comprises 13 residues. The CDR3 spells CATSDDRVHEQYF. The CDR3 region has the DNA TGTGCCACCAGTGATGACAGGGTCCACGAGCAGTACTTC.

The table lists this clonotype with many counts. V is TRBV5-1 and J is TRBJ2-7, with D possibly called TRBD1 or TRBD2 (5 bases each). The germline V and J ends were trimmed by 6 bases and 1 base, with 14 bases remaining between them. The CDR3 runs 14 residues. The germline V gene encodes CDR1 SGHRS and CDR2 YFSETQ. CDR3 loop: CASKIGTASYEQYF. Here the CDR3 DNA reads TGCGCCAGCAAGATCGGGACCGCGTCCTACGAGCAGTACTTC.

The chain recombines TRBV5-1 with TRBJ2-4; 11 nucleotides agree with TRBD1. J gave up 13 bases and V 3 bases, and 6 bases lay outside the gene matches. The CDR3 is 13 amino acids. Germline V gene lookup returns CDR1 SGHRS and CDR2 YFSETQ. The CDR3 spells CASSSSDRGRQYF. CDR3 nucleotide sequence: TGCGCCAGCAGCTCATCGGACAGGGGGCGGCAGTACTTC.

In its sample, this clonotype was seen many times. The CDR3 reads CASSSLPGTGVYEQYF. DNA of the CDR3: TGTGCCAGCAGTTCCCTGCCCGGGACAGGGGTCTACGAGCAGTACTTC. The chain joins TRBV27 to TRBJ2-7, with 10 bases aligning to TRBD1. CDR3 length equals 16 residues. V lost 4 bases to trimming and J lost 3 bases; unmatched junction nucleotides: 9. Germline V gene sequence: CDR1 MNHEY, CDR2 SMNVEV (reference sequence).

This clonotype occurred once. The V and J genes are TRBV6-2 or TRBV6-3 and TRBJ1-2; TRBD1 agrees at 9 bases. CDR1 MNHEY and CDR2 SVGEGT come from the germline V gene. V lost 5 bases to trimming and J lost 6 bases; unmatched junction nucleotides: 19. This CDR3 region has 18 residues. CDR3 in DNA: TGTGCCAGCAGTAACCGTACCGGGACAGGGACTTCTCGGAATGGCTACACCTTC. The encoded protein is CASSNRTGTGTSRNGYTF.